This T cell receptor (beta chain) derives from a study of blood T cell repertoires in COVID-19. Germline CDR1 is LGHDT and CDR2 is YNNKEL (reference sequence). V lost 5 bases and J lost 4; bases outside the gene matches: 8. This CDR3 is 16 amino acids long. Measured with immunoSEQ multiplex PCR; TCRdb has only the in-frame clones, and not every one. The sample has around 150,000 clones, 65% to 85% seen once. The material sequenced was peripheral blood. The receptor comes from a man aged 45-60 years with active or convalescent COVID-19. The V gene is TRBV3-1 (or the pseudogene TRBV3-2), the J gene TRBJ2-1; TRBD2 matches at 10 bases. The chain's CDR3 is CASSGILAGDYNEQFF. The DNA of the CDR3 is TGTGCCAGCAGCGGGATCCTAGCGGGAGATTACAATGAGCAGTTCTTC.